A selection of T cell receptor beta chains follows, all from one sample in a study of blood T cells in healthy people across ages. TCRdb redid the calling of the 5' RACE reads with MiXCR, one entry per CDR3 protein. Among 850,000 or so distinct CDR3 sequences listed, about 28% were seen once. The specimen sequenced was blood. Every receptor here comes from an elderly woman in good health. CDR3s include the opening cysteine and the closing phenylalanine or tryptophan. The D gene is left open where the match is weak. Part of the rows lack a size; the others show once, few, many or a class for expanded clones.

CDR3 DNA	CDR3 protein	D gene	V gene	clone size	J gene	CDR3 length
TGCGCCAGCAGCTTGCACTCTAGCGGGGGGGGCACAGATACGCAGTATTTT	CASSLHSSGGGTDTQYF	TRBD2	TRBV5-1	once	TRBJ2-3	17
TGTGCCAGCAGCCAAGATCCAGCGGGGGGGTCCGCTACAAGCACAGATGCGCAGTATTTT	CASSQDPAGGSATSTDAQYF	TRBD2	TRBV4-2	NA	TRBJ2-3	20
TGTGCCAGCAGTTACGGCGGGCCCCAAGAGACCCAGTACTTC	CASSYGGPQETQYF	NA	TRBV6-2/TRBV6-3	many	TRBJ2-5	14
TGTGCCAGCAGCGGTACAGGGCGCGATGGCTACACCTTC	CASSGTGRDGYTF	NA	TRBV9	NA	TRBJ1-2	13
TGTGCCAGCAGACTCGATGGTGAGCAGTTCTTC	CASRLDGEQFF	NA	TRBV13	few	TRBJ2-1	11
TGTGCCAGCAGCCCGTTAAGCCCCCGGGTCGGGGGGACCCAGTACTTC	CASSPLSPRVGGTQYF	NA	TRBV11-2	many	TRBJ2-5	16
TGTGCCAGCAGCGTAGTCCCGGAGGCTGGCTACACCTTC	CASSVVPEAGYTF	NA	TRBV9	many	TRBJ1-2	13
TGTGCCAGCAGTCCGCCGGGAAGGGGGACAGATTCGCAGTATTTT	CASSPPGRGTDSQYF	TRBD1	TRBV28	NA	TRBJ2-3	15
TGTGCCAGCAGTTTCAACGTGGGACAGGGGGCTTCTGACTACACCTTC	CASSFNVGQGASDYTF	TRBD1	TRBV6-2/TRBV6-3	NA	TRBJ1-2	16
TGCAGCGTGTTAGCGGGGGGCCGCGGCAATGAGCAGTTCTTC	CSVLAGGRGNEQFF	TRBD2	TRBV29-1	many	TRBJ2-1	14
TGTGCCAGCAGTAGGAGGAGGGACACCGGGGAGCTGTTTTTT	CASSRRRDTGELFF	NA	TRBV6-1	few	TRBJ2-2	14
TGTGCCATCAGGGGGGGACAGTTCTATGGCTACACCTTC	CAIRGGQFYGYTF	TRBD1	TRBV10-3	few	TRBJ1-2	13
TGCAGTGCCAGGAACACCCATAGCAATCAGCCCCAGCATTTT	CSARNTHSNQPQHF	NA	TRBV20-1	few	TRBJ1-5	14
TGCGCCAGCAGCCCCCAAGGGTCCAGCAATGAAAAACTGTTTTTT	CASSPQGSSNEKLFF	NA	TRBV5-1	NA	TRBJ1-4	15
TGCAGCTACCTTCCTGCAGTATATACGCAGTATTTT	CSYLPAVYTQYF	NA	TRBV29-1	many	TRBJ2-3	12
TGTGCCAGCAGCTTAAAGAGACAGGGGAGTGACGAGCAGTACTTC	CASSLKRQGSDEQYF	TRBD1	TRBV7-9	many	TRBJ2-7	15
TGTGCCAGCAGCCCAGTTTGGGGGGTTCAGCCCCAGCATTTT	CASSPVWGVQPQHF	NA	TRBV3-1	NA	TRBJ1-5	14
TGTGCCAGCAGTTACTCGCGACAGGGGTTCTACAATGAGCAGTTCTTC	CASSYSRQGFYNEQFF	TRBD1	TRBV6-2/TRBV6-3	many	TRBJ2-1	16
TGCAGTGCCCTATCGGGGCTAGCGGGAGGTGTATACAATGAGCAGTTCTTC	CSALSGLAGGVYNEQFF	TRBD2	TRBV20-1	NA	TRBJ2-1	17
TGTGCCAGCAGCCTGACTAAGGGCGAGACCCAGTACTTC	CASSLTKGETQYF	NA	TRBV7-2	many	TRBJ2-5	13
TGTGCCAGCTTAGCGTGGGGTAGCTCCTACAATGAGCAGTTCTTC	CASLAWGSSYNEQFF	NA	TRBV7-2	many	TRBJ2-1	15
TGTGCCAGCAGCCCGGGGGGGACAGGGGAGGCCAATGAGCAGTTCTTC	CASSPGGTGEANEQFF	TRBD1	TRBV7-2	many	TRBJ2-1	16
TGTGCCGGCAGCTTGTCCGGCCAAGAGACCCAGTTCTTC	CAGSLSGQETQFF	NA	TRBV5-4	NA	TRBJ2-1	13
TGTGCCAGCAGCCAGGAGGACCCCAATCAGCCCCAGCATTTT	CASSQEDPNQPQHF	NA	TRBV7-9	many	TRBJ1-5	14
TGTGCCAGCAGTTACGGTAGCGGGGGTTCCTACAATGAGCAGTTCTTC	CASSYGSGGSYNEQFF	TRBD2	TRBV6-6	many	TRBJ2-1	16
TGTGCCTGCAGCCTTTTTCGGATGAACACTGAAGCTTTCTTT	CACSLFRMNTEAFF	NA	TRBV6-5	NA	TRBJ1-1	14
TGTGCCAGCACCCCTGGGGGTAGGGACCGCTACAATGAGCAGTTCTTC	CASTPGGRDRYNEQFF	NA	TRBV7-2	many	TRBJ2-1	16
TGTGCCAGCTCACCACCTGGACAGGGTAGTTCACCCCTCCACTTT	CASSPPGQGSSPLHF	TRBD1	TRBV18	NA	TRBJ1-6	15
TGTGCCAGCTTCTTCGGTCCTAACTATGGCTACACCTTC	CASFFGPNYGYTF	NA	TRBV6-5	many	TRBJ1-2	13
TGTGCCAGCAGCTTACATTCAAGCTCCTACGAGCAGTACTTC	CASSLHSSSYEQYF	NA	TRBV11-3	NA	TRBJ2-7	14
TGCGCCAGCAGACAAGAGGACAGGGGCTACAATGAGCAGTTCTTC	CASRQEDRGYNEQFF	TRBD1	TRBV5-1	NA	TRBJ2-1	15
TGTGCCAGCAGCCCCCGCCCAGCGGGGGGTTCCCTCGCAGATACGCAGTATTTT	CASSPRPAGGSLADTQYF	TRBD2	TRBV6-2/TRBV6-3	many	TRBJ2-3	18
TGCAGTGCTAGTACCACTAGGGGAGGGGTATACGAGCAGTACTTC	CSASTTRGGVYEQYF	TRBD2	TRBV20-1	many	TRBJ2-7	15
TGCAGTGCTAGAGTGACAGGGAGGGCCTACGAGCAGTACTTC	CSARVTGRAYEQYF	NA	TRBV20-1	NA	TRBJ2-7	14
TGTGCCAGCAGTATGCCTTTTGGGCAGTACTTC	CASSMPFGQYF	NA	TRBV28	many	TRBJ2-7	11
TGCAGTGCGGCCGATAGGACCAGAGTGGCAGATACGCAGTATTTT	CSAADRTRVADTQYF	NA	TRBV20-1	many	TRBJ2-3	15
TGTGCCACCAGTGATGATAGTAGGTCCCTTGATGAGCAGTTCTTC	CATSDDSRSLDEQFF	NA	TRBV24-1	NA	TRBJ2-1	15
TGTGCCAGCAGTGAACAACCCCGGGGCTACACCTTC	CASSEQPRGYTF	NA	TRBV6-1	few	TRBJ1-2	12
TGTGCCTGCAGCCGTACGAGGAACAATGAGCAGTTCTTC	CACSRTRNNEQFF	NA	TRBV7-9	NA	TRBJ2-1	13
TGTGCCAGCAGTTCCCACGGACAGGGGGCGGGGGGCTACACCTTC	CASSSHGQGAGGYTF	TRBD1	TRBV27	few	TRBJ1-2	15
TGTGCCAGCAGCGGAGACCCGACAGGGTACAATGAGCAGTTCTTC	CASSGDPTGYNEQFF	TRBD1	TRBV9	NA	TRBJ2-1	15
TGCGCCAGCAGCCAACCGTATAGCCGCCGGAACTCCTACGAGCAGTACTTC	CASSQPYSRRNSYEQYF	NA	TRBV4-3	NA	TRBJ2-7	17
TGTGCCAGCAGCTTCGGACAGGTCAGCAGAGATACGCAGTATTTT	CASSFGQVSRDTQYF	TRBD1	TRBV11-2	NA	TRBJ2-3	15
TGTGCCAGCAGCCGCGGGGGGGAATACAATGAGCAGTTCTTC	CASSRGGEYNEQFF	TRBD2	TRBV7-2	many	TRBJ2-1	14
TGCAGTGTTCCGGGACTAGCGAGCACAGATACGCAGTATTTT	CSVPGLASTDTQYF	TRBD2	TRBV20-1	many	TRBJ2-3	14
TGTGCCAGCAGTTCGGGAACAGGGGGTATCGACGAGCAGTACTTC	CASSSGTGGIDEQYF	TRBD1	TRBV12-3/TRBV12-4	NA	TRBJ2-7	15
TGCAGTGCTAGTCGCGGGTCCTGGTCGGGCGAGCAGTACTTC	CSASRGSWSGEQYF	NA	TRBV20-1	NA	TRBJ2-7	14
TGTGCCTGGAGCATCACAGGGATTGAAGCTTTCTTT	CAWSITGIEAFF	NA	TRBV30	NA	TRBJ1-1	12
TGCGCCAGCAGCTTACCACAGGGGGGCACTGAAGCTTTCTTT	CASSLPQGGTEAFF	TRBD1	TRBV5-1	few	TRBJ1-1	14
TGTGCCAGCAGCGACCCCACTGGGACATCTTACGATTCCATTCAGTACTTC	CASSDPTGTSYDSIQYF	NA	TRBV9	few	TRBJ2-4	17
TGTGCCAGCAGTCCAGGGTCTCCGAGCAATCAGCCCCAGCATTTT	CASSPGSPSNQPQHF	NA	TRBV6-2/TRBV6-3	many	TRBJ1-5	15
TGTGCCAGCAGCCAGATCCAGGATAATTCACCCCTCCACTTT	CASSQIQDNSPLHF	NA	TRBV3-1	NA	TRBJ1-6	14
TGCAGTGCTAATCAAGGCCCTAAAGGGGGGGGGCCTTTAAACGAGCAGTACTTC	CSANQGPKGGGPLNEQYF	NA	TRBV20-1	many	TRBJ2-7	18
TGTGCCAGTAGTATTCAGTTGCCTGGGGCCAACGTCCTGACTTTC	CASSIQLPGANVLTF	NA	TRBV19	NA	TRBJ2-6	15
TGTGCCAGCTCACCTAAGAATGAGCAGTTCTTC	CASSPKNEQFF	NA	TRBV18	few	TRBJ2-1	11
TGTGCCAGCAGCGAACTGAAGCGGGGCCATGAGCAGTTCTTC	CASSELKRGHEQFF	TRBD2	TRBV3-1	many	TRBJ2-1	14
TGTGCCAGCACGACTGGGACCGTCAATCAGCCCCAGCATTTT	CASTTGTVNQPQHF	NA	TRBV2	few	TRBJ1-5	14